This T cell receptor (beta chain) was recovered during a study of T cell responses to AZD1222 COVID-19 vaccine. Findings and limits, study-wide: Vaccine-related CD4 TCRs covered spike, predominating at 160-218 and 743-854.

Details on this clone: Its target is not known.

V lost 7 bases, J lost 6 bases, and 8 bases lay in between. Germline V gives CDR1 SNHLY, CDR2 FYNNEI. This CDR3 has 11 amino acids. Produced via immunoSEQ multiplex PCR; TCRdb's table is partial and in-frame only. Of roughly 100,000 clones detected, roughly 90% appear once; the ten largest clones hold 2% to 3%. The source is an adult in good health. The V and J genes are TRBV2 and TRBJ2-3; unclear D gene. Sequences were derived from peripheral blood, sampled on day 0 of AZD1222 vaccination. CDR3 DNA: TGTGCCAGCACAGGTCGGGATACGCAGTATTTT. This encodes CASTGRDTQYF.